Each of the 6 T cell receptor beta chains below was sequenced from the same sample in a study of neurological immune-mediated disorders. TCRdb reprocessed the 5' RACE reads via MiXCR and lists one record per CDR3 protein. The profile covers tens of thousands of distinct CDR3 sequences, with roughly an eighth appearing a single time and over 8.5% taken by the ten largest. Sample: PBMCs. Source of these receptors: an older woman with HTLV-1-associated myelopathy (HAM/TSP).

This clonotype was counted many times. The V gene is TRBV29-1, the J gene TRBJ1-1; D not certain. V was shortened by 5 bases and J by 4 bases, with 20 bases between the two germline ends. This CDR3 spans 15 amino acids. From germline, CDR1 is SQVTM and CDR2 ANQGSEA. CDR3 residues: CSVHGDGYTATEAFF. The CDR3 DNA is TGCAGCGTTCATGGAGATGGGTACACGGCCACTGAAGCTTTCTTT.

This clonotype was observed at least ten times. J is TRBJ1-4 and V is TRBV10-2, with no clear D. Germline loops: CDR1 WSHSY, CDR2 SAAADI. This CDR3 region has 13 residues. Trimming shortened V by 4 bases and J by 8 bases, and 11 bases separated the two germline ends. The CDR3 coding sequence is TGCGCCAGCAGTGGGAGGGTCGGCGAAAAACTGTTTTTT. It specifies CASSGRVGEKLFF.

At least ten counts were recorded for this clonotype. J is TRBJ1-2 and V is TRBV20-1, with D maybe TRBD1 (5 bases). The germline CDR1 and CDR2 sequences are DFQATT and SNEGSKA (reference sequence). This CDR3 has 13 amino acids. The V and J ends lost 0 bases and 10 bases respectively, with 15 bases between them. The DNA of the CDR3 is TGCAGTGCTAGAGATCGAGAGGGACGAGACTACACCTTC. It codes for CSARDREGRDYTF.

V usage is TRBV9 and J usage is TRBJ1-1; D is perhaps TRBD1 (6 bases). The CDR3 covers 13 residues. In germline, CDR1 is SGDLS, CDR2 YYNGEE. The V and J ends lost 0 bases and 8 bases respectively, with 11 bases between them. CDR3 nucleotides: TGTGCCAGCAGCGTAGTTATCGGGACAGAAGCTTTCTTT. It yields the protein CASSVVIGTEAFF. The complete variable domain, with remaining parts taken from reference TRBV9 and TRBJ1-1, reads DSGVTQTPKHLITATGQRVTLRCSPRSGDLSVYWYQQSLDQGLQFLIQYYNGEERAKGNILERFSAQQFPDLHSELNLSSLELGDSALYFCASSVVIGTEAFFGQGTRLTVV.

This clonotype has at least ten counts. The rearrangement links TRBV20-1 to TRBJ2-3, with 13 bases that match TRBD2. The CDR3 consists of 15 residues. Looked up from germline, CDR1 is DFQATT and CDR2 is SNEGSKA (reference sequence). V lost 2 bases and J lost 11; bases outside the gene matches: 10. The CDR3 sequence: CSARKTSGRSRVQYF. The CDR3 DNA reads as TGCAGTGCTAGAAAGACTAGCGGGAGGAGTCGTGTGCAGTATTTT.

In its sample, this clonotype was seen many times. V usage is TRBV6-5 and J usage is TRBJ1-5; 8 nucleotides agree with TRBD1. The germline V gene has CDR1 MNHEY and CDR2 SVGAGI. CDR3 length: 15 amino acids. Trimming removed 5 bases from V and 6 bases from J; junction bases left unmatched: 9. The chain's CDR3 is CASSPGQVSSQPQHF. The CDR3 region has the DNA TGTGCCAGCAGTCCGGGACAGGTTTCTTCTCAGCCCCAGCATTTT.